Each of the 15 T cell receptor beta chains below was sequenced from the same sample in a study of cytomegalovirus exposure and HLA in healthy donors. Primers for the PCR totalled 60 Vbeta and 13 Jbeta. TCRdb's copy holds only in-frame clones and misses some; the assay was immunoSEQ multiplex PCR. The sample records about 120,000 clones, about 80% being singletons. Material: PBMCs. These TCRs come from a male donor in good health and CMV-seronegative.

The V and J genes are TRBV7-2 and TRBJ2-7; D might be TRBD1 (6 bases). This CDR3 contains 13 residues. V was cut by 4 bases and J by 6 bases, with 13 bases left in between. In germline, CDR1 is SGHTA, CDR2 FQGNSA. In nucleotides, the CDR3 is TGTGCCAGCAGCTCAACAGGGCCCGGCGAGCAGTACTTC. Encoded protein: CASSSTGPGEQYF.

The V gene is TRBV9, the J gene TRBJ1-6; D remains ambiguous. Germline V gene data show CDR1 as SGDLS and CDR2 as YYNGEE. The CDR3 consists of 13 residues. V lost 0 bases to trimming and J lost 7 bases, with 5 bases between them. This CDR3 reads CASSVGVNSPLHF. The CDR3 nucleotides read TGTGCCAGCAGCGTAGGCGTCAATTCACCCCTCCACTTT.

The CDR3 is CASSVGVGQGSGANVLTF. CDR3 sequence (DNA): TGCGCCAGCAGCGTTGGGGTGGGACAAGGCTCTGGGGCCAACGTCCTGACTTTC. This chain links TRBV10-2 with TRBJ2-6; D possibly corresponds to TRBD1 (6 bases). Germline V gene lookup returns CDR1 WSHSY and CDR2 SAAADI. The CDR3 runs 18 residues. V was shortened by 6 bases and J by 0 bases, with 18 bases between the two germline ends.

In this sample, this clone turned up a few times. V is TRBV2 and J is TRBJ2-7; 9 bases map to TRBD1. Germline V gene data show CDR1 as SNHLY and CDR2 as FYNNEI. Trimming cost V 2 bases and J 3 bases; bases outside gene matches: 8. This CDR3 region has 16 residues. The CDR3 loop is CASSESVGTGIYEQYF. The CDR3 nucleotides read TGTGCCAGCAGTGAAAGTGTAGGGACAGGGATCTACGAGCAGTACTTC.

J is TRBJ1-1 and V is TRBV7-2, with D tentatively TRBD1 (6 bases). Germline V lookup: CDR1 SGHTA, CDR2 FQGNSA. This CDR3 has 14 residues. The V end lost 5 bases, the J end lost 3 bases, and 13 bases lay between the germline ends. The chain's CDR3 is CASSLRGSYTEAFF. CDR3 coding DNA: TGTGCCAGCAGCCTCAGGGGATCGTACACTGAAGCTTTCTTT.

The chain carries TRBV6-1 and TRBJ2-5; D perhaps matches TRBD1 (6 bases). The DNA end lines up better with TRBJ2-7; the J call may be wrong. The CDR3 totals 13 residues. CDR1 MNHNS and CDR2 SASEGT come from the germline V gene. The chain's CDR3 is CASSSTGRYEQYF. In DNA, the CDR3 is TGTGCCAGCAGTTCGACAGGCCGATACGAGCAGTACTTC.

The gene calls are TRBV6-1 and TRBJ1-5; no clear D gene. Trimming stripped 5 bases from V and 0 bases from J, with 8 bases between. Per germline, CDR1 MNHNS and CDR2 SASEGT. There are 14 residues in the CDR3. The CDR3 DNA reads TGTGCCAGCAGTCCACAGAATAGCAATCAGCCCCAGCATTTT. Its protein is CASSPQNSNQPQHF.

The V call is TRBV6-5, the J call TRBJ2-3; TRBD1 might be the D (6 bases). The V gene's germline CDR1 is MNHEY and CDR2 SVGAGI. CDR3 length: 14 amino acids. Trimming removed 11 bases at V and 11 bases at J, with 26 bases between. The CDR3 reads CAARAVQGTTWQYF. The DNA for the CDR3 is TGTGCCGCCCGGGCCGTCCAGGGGACCACATGGCAGTATTTT.

The chain couples TRBV6-1 to TRBJ1-5; no clear D. The germline CDR1 and CDR2 sequences are MNHNS and SASEGT. The CDR3 sequence is 14 residues long. V lost 2 bases and J 11 bases, leaving 16 bases between the germline ends. The CDR3 DNA sequence: TGTGCCAGCAGTGAATCCGGCAGGTTCAGGACCCAGCATTTT. Amino acid sequence: CASSESGRFRTQHF.

The chain carries TRBV4-3 and TRBJ2-1; D perhaps matches TRBD1 (5 bases). The V gene's germline CDR1 is LGHNA and CDR2 YSLEER. There are 15 residues in the CDR3. Trimming removed 2 bases from V and 8 bases from J, with 16 bases in between. DNA of the CDR3: TGCGCCAGCAGCCAAAATACCAGGGAAAGGGATGAGCAGTTCTTC. Its protein product is CASSQNTRERDEQFF.

In nucleotides, the CDR3 is TGTGCCAGCACCTGGCCCGGGACAGGTACTAACTATGGCTACACCTTC. It yields the protein CASTWPGTGTNYGYTF. The chain links TRBV5-6 to TRBJ1-2, with 8 bases that match TRBD1. V shed 6 bases, J shed 0 bases, and the junction held 10 bases outside the gene matches. Per germline, CDR1 SGHDT and CDR2 YYEEEE. The CDR3 spans 16 residues.

The chain joins TRBV14 to TRBJ2-2; D is unresolved. The V and J ends lost 6 bases and 1 base respectively, with 9 bases between them. Germline V lookup: CDR1 SGHDN, CDR2 FVKESK. The CDR3 is made up of 14 amino acids. The CDR3 loop is CASSNWRNTGELFF. The CDR3 DNA reads TGTGCCAGCAGTAATTGGAGGAACACCGGGGAGCTGTTTTTT.

V gene TRBV9 combines with J gene TRBJ2-7; possible D gene TRBD1, 7 bases. The CDR3 has 18 amino acids. CDR1 and CDR2 from the germline V gene are SGDLS and YYNGEE. V was clipped by 0 bases and J by 6 bases, with 25 bases between them. The CDR3 is CASSVGWDLTGRFSEQYF. The CDR3 region has the DNA TGTGCCAGCAGCGTAGGTTGGGATTTGACAGGGAGGTTCAGCGAGCAGTACTTC.

This chain joins TRBV2 and TRBJ2-7; the match to TRBD2 covers 8 bases. V shed 6 bases and J 0 bases; nucleotides not matched to a gene: 4. Germline CDR1 SNHLY, CDR2 FYNNEI. The CDR3 consists of 14 residues. CDR3 in DNA: TGTGCCAGCAGCCCCAGCGGGAGCTCCTACGAGCAGTACTTC. This sequence encodes CASSPSGSSYEQYF. Complete variable domain (other parts from reference TRBV2 and TRBJ2-7): EPEVTQTPSHQVTQMGQEVILRCVPISNHLYFYWYRQILGQKVEFLVSFYNNEISEKSEIFDDQFSVERPDGSNFTLKIRSTKLEDSAMYFCASSPSGSSYEQYFGPGTRLTVT.

The chain uses TRBV4-2 and TRBJ2-3; 9 nucleotides match TRBD2. CDR1 is LGHNA and CDR2 is YNFKEQ in the germline V gene. This CDR3 is 16 amino acids long. The junction had 11 bases not matched to a gene; V was cut back by 0 bases and J by 10 bases. CDR3: CASSQDGASGTIAQYF. The CDR3 DNA follows: TGTGCCAGCAGCCAAGATGGGGCTAGCGGGACGATAGCGCAGTATTTT.